Each of the 7 T cell receptor beta chains below was sequenced from the same sample in a study of T-cell reconstitution after alpha-beta-depleted transplantation in children (TCRdb year 2016). What the treatment or condition label conveys for this sample: allogeneic hematopoietic cell transplantation with graft depleted of TCRalphabeta T cells and CD19 B cells. Libraries were prepared through PCR. For sequencing, an Illumina HiSeq 2500 was employed. TCR library preparation used molecular barcoding, with unique molecular identifiers applied to normalize quantification of the TCRbeta repertoire. The public reads were reprocessed in TCRdb via fastp at Q25 and MiXCR, keeping in-frame beta chains. Rows are combined by CDR3 protein, so each entry shows the most common genes and DNA. The sample table holds 900,000 or so distinct CDR3 sequences, of which 16% were seen once. Around 5% of the sample is taken by the ten largest.

Here the sequenced sample was PBMCs, mostly from graft donor cells, taken 360 days after TCRalphabeta/CD19-depleted stem cell transplant. The receptors shown here come from a male patient aged 5 to 17 who had a stem cell transplant for acute lymphoblastic leukemia, so the T cells may come from the graft donor.

The gene calls are TRBV20-1 and TRBJ2-5; TRBD2 is a possible D gene (5 bases). This CDR3 is 14 amino acids long. Germline V lookup: CDR1 DFQATT, CDR2 SNEGSKA (reference sequence). Trimming took off 0 bases at V and 5 bases at J, with 13 bases between the two ends. CDR3 coding DNA: TGCAGTGCTAGAGATGATGGGAGCCGGGAGACCCAGTACTTC. Protein product: CSARDDGSRETQYF.

V is TRBV14 and J is TRBJ2-5; D not resolved. The germline CDR1 and CDR2 sequences are SGHDN and FVKESK. The ends were cut back, 2 bases at V and 1 base at J, with 17 bases in the middle. CDR3 length equals 17 residues. In nucleotides, the CDR3 is TGTGCCAGCAGCCAATCAAGGGCACAGCGAACCCAAGAGACCCAGTACTTC. The encoded protein is CASSQSRAQRTQETQYF.

This clonotype was seen a few times. V and J are TRBV5-1 and TRBJ1-2; D may be TRBD1 (6 bases). The germline CDR1 and CDR2 sequences are SGHRS and YFSETQ. The CDR3 runs to 13 residues. Between the trimmed V and J ends, which lost 4 bases and 4 bases, there was a span of 11 bases. This chain's CDR3 is CASSLGQFYGYTF. The CDR3 region has the DNA TGCGCCAGCAGCCTAGGACAGTTCTATGGCTACACCTTC.

The V and J genes are TRBV4-1 and TRBJ2-1, with TRBD2 matching 8 bases. Germline CDR1 and CDR2: MGHRA and YSYEKL. The trim removed 8 bases at V and 0 bases at J, leaving 3 bases unmatched. The CDR3 length is 14 residues. The DNA of the CDR3 is TGCGCCAGCGACGGGGGGGGCTCCTACAATGAGCAGTTCTTC. This codes for CASDGGGSYNEQFF.

There are many counts of this clonotype. This chain links TRBV3-1 with TRBJ2-7, with 13 nucleotides matching TRBD2. The CDR3 runs 15 residues. Unmatched junction bases numbered 2, after V lost 4 bases and J lost 2 bases. Germline assignment: CDR1 LGHDT and CDR2 YNNKEL (reference sequence). The CDR3: CASSRGLAGTYEQYF. The CDR3 nucleotides are TGTGCCAGCAGCCGGGGACTAGCGGGGACCTACGAGCAGTACTTC.

This chain uses TRBV6-5 with TRBJ2-3; the match to TRBD2 covers 7 bases. Germline V gene data show CDR1 as MNHEY and CDR2 as SVGAGI. Germline trimming cut 2 bases from V and 6 bases from J; bases unmatched to any gene: 20. This CDR3 comprises 19 residues. DNA for the CDR3: TGTGCCAGCAGTTACGGGTTCCGCCGGGACTACCTCTCTGCGGATACGCAGTATTTT. Protein product: CASSYGFRRDYLSADTQYF.

The chain joins TRBV5-1 to TRBJ2-7, with 11 positions matching TRBD2. The CDR3 contains 15 residues. V lost 2 bases and J lost 2; bases outside the gene matches: 3. Looked up from germline, CDR1 is SGHRS and CDR2 is YFSETQ. CDR3 DNA: TGCGCCAGCAGCTTTAGCGGGAGGGAAACCTACGAGCAGTACTTC. Its protein product is CASSFSGRETYEQYF.